The source of this TCR beta chain is a study of blood T cell repertoires in COVID-19. CDR1 and CDR2 from the germline V gene are LGHNA and YSLEER. This CDR3 spans 15 amino acids. The ends were cut back, 4 bases at V and 0 bases at J, with 11 bases in the middle. Method: immunoSEQ multiplex PCR; TCRdb's copy keeps in-frame clones and lacks some. Of 350,000 or so clones listed, more than 90% are singletons. Participants spanned ages roughly 18 to 90 years and resided in roughly 22 US areas. Which cohort a participant joined came from the clinical history participants gave. Specimen: PBMCs or T cells enriched from blood (not recorded which). This chain uses TRBV4-3 with TRBJ2-3; no clear D gene. The receptor's source is a woman aged 30 to 39 who had recovered from COVID-19. In DNA, the CDR3 is TGCGCCAGCAGCCCCGACTCTCATAGCACAGATACGCAGTATTTT. As protein: CASSPDSHSTDTQYF.